This TCR beta chain was recorded in a study of OX40 agonist ivuxolimab in advanced cancers. Study-wide results and caveats: More expanded clones were seen, on average, in CD8+ T cells than in CD4+.

It was autoimmune disease history or systemic immunosuppression that excluded patients. Germline loops: CDR1 SNHLY, CDR2 FYNNEI. V was shortened by 3 bases and J by 5 bases, with 7 bases between the two germline ends. The CDR3 has 13 residues. Method: immunoSEQ multiplex PCR; TCRdb's copy keeps in-frame clones and lacks some. This sample has around 55,000 clones, with roughly 87% found just once. To note about this clone: What it recognizes is unknown.

The rearrangement uses TRBV2 and TRBJ2-2; D not resolved. The source material was CD4+ or CD8+ T cells sorted from blood, sampled in a trial of the OX40 agonist ivuxolimab. The receptor comes from an adult with an advanced solid tumor such as melanoma, head and neck, liver or kidney cancer. CDR3 bases: TGTGCCAGCAGTGAGAGTCTTACCGGGGAGCTGTTTTTT. This sequence encodes CASSESLTGELFF.